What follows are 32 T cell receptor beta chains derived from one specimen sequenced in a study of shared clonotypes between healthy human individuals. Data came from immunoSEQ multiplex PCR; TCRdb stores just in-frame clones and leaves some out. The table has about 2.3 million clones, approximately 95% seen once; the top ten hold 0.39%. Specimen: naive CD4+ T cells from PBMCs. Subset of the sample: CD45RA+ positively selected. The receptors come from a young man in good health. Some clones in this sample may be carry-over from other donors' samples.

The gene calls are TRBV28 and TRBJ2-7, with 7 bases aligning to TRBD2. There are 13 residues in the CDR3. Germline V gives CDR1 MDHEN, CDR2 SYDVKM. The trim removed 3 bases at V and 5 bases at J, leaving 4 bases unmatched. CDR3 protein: CASSLRLADEQYF. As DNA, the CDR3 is TGTGCCAGCAGTTTGAGGCTAGCGGACGAGCAGTACTTC. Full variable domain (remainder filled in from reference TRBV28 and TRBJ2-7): DVKVTQSSRYLVKRTGEKVFLECVQDMDHENMFWYRQDPGLGLRLIYFSYDVKMKEKGDIPEGYSVSREKKERFSLILESASTNQTSMYLCASSLRLADEQYFGPGTRLTVT.

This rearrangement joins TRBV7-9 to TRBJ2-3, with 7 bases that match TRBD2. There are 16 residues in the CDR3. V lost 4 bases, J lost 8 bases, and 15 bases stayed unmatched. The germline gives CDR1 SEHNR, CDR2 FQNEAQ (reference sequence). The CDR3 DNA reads TGTGCCAGCAGCTCCTACCGACTAGCACCCCCGGGTACGCAGTATTTT. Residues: CASSSYRLAPPGTQYF.

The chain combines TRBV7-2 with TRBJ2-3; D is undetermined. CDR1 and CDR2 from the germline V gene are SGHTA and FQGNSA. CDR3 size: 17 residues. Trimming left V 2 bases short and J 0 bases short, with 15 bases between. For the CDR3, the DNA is TGTGCCAGCAGCTTATTAGGGCCTGAGTATAGCACAGATACGCAGTATTTT. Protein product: CASSLLGPEYSTDTQYF.

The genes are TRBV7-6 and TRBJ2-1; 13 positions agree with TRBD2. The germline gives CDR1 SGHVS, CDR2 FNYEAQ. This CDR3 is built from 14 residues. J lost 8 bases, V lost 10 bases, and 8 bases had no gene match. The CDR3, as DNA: TGTGCCACATCCGAAACTAGCGGGAGGGATGAGCAGTTCTTC. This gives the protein CATSETSGRDEQFF. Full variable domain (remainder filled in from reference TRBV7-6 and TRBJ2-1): GAGVSQSPRYKVTKRGQDVALRCDPISGHVSLYWYRQALGQGPEFLTYFNYEAQQDKSGLPNDRFSAERPEGSISTLTIQRTEQRDSAMYRCATSETSGRDEQFFGPGTRLTVL.

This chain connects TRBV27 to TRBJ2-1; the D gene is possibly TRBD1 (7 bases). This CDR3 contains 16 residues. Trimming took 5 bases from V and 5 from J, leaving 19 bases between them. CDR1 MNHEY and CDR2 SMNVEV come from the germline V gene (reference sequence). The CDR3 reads CASSPQGGPWDNEQFF. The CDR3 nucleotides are TGTGCCAGCAGTCCCCAGGGGGGCCCCTGGGACAATGAGCAGTTCTTC.

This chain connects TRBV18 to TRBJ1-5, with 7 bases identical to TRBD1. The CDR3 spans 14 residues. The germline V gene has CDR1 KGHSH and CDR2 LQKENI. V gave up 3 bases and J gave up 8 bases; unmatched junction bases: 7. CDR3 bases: TGTGCCAGCTCACCGAGGCAGGGGGGGGAGCCCCAGCATTTT. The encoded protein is CASSPRQGGEPQHF.

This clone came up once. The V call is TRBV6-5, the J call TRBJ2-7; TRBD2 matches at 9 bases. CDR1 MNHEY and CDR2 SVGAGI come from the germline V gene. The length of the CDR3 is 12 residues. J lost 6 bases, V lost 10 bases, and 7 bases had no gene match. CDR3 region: CATSGAAFEQYF. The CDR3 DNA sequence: TGTGCCACTAGCGGGGCCGCCTTCGAGCAGTACTTC.

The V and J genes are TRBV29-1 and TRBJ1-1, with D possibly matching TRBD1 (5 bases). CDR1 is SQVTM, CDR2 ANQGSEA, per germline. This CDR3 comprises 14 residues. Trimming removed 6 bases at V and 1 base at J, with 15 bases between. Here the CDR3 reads CSVTLGRGNTEAFF. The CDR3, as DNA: TGCAGCGTGACCTTGGGACGGGGGAACACTGAAGCTTTCTTT.

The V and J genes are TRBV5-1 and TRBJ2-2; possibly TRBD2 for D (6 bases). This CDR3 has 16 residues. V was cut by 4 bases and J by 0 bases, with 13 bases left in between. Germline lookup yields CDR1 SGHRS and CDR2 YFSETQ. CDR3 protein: CASSPTGLANTGELFF. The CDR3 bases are TGCGCCAGCAGCCCGACGGGACTGGCGAACACCGGGGAGCTGTTTTTT.

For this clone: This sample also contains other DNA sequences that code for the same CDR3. CDR3: CASSLGLAGSTDTQYF. The CDR3, as DNA: TGTGCCAGCAGCTTAGGGCTAGCGGGAAGCACAGATACGCAGTATTTT. This chain joins TRBV7-2 and TRBJ2-3; 9 bases are a match to TRBD2. The junction had 2 bases not matched to a gene; V was cut back by 1 base and J by 0 bases. CDR3 length equals 16 residues. The germline CDR1 and CDR2 sequences are SGHTA and FQGNSA.

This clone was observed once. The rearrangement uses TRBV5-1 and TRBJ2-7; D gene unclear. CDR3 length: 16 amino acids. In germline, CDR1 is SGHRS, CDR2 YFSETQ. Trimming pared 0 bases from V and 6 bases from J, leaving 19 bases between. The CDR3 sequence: CASSLGLLGLSSEQYF. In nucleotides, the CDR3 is TGCGCCAGCAGCTTGGGTTTACTCGGGCTTTCGTCCGAGCAGTACTTC.

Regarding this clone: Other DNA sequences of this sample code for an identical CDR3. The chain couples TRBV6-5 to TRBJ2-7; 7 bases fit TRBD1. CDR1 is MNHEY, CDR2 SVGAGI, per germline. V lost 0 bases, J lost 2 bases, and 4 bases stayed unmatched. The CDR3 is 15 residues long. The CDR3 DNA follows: TGTGCCAGCAGTTACTCGACAGGGTCCCCCTACGAGCAGTACTTC. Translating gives CASSYSTGSPYEQYF.

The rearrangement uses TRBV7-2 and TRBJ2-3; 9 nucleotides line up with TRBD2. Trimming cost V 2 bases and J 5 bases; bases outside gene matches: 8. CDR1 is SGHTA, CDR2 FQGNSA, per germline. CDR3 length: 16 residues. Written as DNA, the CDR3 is TGTGCCAGCAGCTTAAGCCGAGCGGGAGGAATAGATACGCAGTATTTT. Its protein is CASSLSRAGGIDTQYF.

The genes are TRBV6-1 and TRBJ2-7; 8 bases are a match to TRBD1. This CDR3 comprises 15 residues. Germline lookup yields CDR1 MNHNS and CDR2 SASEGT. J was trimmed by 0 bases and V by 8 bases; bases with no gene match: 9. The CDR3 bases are TGTGCCAGCGGACGGGACAGGTCTTACTCCTACGAGCAGTACTTC. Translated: CASGRDRSYSYEQYF.

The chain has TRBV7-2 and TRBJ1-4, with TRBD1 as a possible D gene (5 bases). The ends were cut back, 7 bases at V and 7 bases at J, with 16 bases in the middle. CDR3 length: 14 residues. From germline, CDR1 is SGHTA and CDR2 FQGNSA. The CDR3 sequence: CASTRAGGREKLFF. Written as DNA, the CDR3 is TGTGCCAGCACACGAGCGGGGGGACGTGAAAAACTGTTTTTT.

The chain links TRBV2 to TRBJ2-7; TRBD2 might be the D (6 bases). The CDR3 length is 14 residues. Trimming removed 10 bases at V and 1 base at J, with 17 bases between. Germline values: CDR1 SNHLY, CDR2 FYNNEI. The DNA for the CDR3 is TGTGCCACCGTCCGGGGAGGCCTGTCCTACGAGCAGTACTTC. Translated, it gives CATVRGGLSYEQYF. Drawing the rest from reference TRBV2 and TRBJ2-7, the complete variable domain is EPEVTQTPSHQVTQMGQEVILRCVPISNHLYFYWYRQILGQKVEFLVSFYNNEISEKSEIFDDQFSVERPDGSNFTLKIRSTKLEDSAMYFCATVRGGLSYEQYFGPGTRLTVT.

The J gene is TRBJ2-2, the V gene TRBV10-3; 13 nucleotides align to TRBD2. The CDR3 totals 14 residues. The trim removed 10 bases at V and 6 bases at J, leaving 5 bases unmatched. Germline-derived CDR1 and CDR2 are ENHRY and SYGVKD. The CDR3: CATTSGRAAGELFF. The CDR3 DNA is TGTGCCACTACTAGCGGGAGGGCCGCCGGGGAGCTGTTTTTT.

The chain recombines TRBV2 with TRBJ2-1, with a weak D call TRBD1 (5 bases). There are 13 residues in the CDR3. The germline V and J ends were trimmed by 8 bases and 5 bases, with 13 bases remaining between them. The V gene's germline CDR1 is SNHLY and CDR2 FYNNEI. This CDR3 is CASPAGLNNEQFF. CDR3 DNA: TGTGCCAGCCCTGCAGGGTTAAACAATGAGCAGTTCTTC. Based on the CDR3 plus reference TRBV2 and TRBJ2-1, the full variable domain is EPEVTQTPSHQVTQMGQEVILRCVPISNHLYFYWYRQILGQKVEFLVSFYNNEISEKSEIFDDQFSVERPDGSNFTLKIRSTKLEDSAMYFCASPAGLNNEQFFGPGTRLTVL.

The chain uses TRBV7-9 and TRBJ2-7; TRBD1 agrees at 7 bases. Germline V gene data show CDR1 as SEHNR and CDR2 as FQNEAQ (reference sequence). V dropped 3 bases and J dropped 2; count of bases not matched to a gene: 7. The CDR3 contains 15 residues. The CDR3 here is CASSFRQGDPYEQYF. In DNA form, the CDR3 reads TGTGCCAGCAGCTTTAGACAGGGCGATCCCTACGAGCAGTACTTC.

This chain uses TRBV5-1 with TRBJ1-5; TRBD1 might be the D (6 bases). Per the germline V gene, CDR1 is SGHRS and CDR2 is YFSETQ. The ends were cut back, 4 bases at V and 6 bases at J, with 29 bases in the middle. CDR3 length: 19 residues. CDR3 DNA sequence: TGCGCCAGCAGCCCGGAGGCCTACATTCCGGGGGCCTGGAGTCAGCCCCAGCATTTT. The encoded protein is CASSPEAYIPGAWSQPQHF.

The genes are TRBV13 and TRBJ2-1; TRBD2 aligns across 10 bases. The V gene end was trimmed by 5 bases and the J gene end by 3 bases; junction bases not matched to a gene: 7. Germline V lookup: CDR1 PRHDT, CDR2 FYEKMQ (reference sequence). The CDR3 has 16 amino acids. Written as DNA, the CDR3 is TGTGCCAGCAGCAAGGCTCGGACTAGCGGCTACAATGAGCAGTTCTTC. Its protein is CASSKARTSGYNEQFF. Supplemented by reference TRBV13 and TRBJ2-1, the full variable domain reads AAGVIQSPRHLIKEKRETATLKCYPIPRHDTVYWYQQGPGQDPQFLISFYEKMQSDKGSIPDRFSAQQFSDYHSELNMSSLELGDSALYFCASSKARTSGYNEQFFGPGTRLTVL.

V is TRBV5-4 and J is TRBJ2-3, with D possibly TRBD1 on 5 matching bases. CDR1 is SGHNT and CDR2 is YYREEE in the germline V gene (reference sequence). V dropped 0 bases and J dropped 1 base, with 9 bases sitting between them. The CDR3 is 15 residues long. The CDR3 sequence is CASSLEGFGTDTQYF. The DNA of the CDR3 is TGTGCCAGCAGCTTGGAGGGGTTTGGCACAGATACGCAGTATTTT.

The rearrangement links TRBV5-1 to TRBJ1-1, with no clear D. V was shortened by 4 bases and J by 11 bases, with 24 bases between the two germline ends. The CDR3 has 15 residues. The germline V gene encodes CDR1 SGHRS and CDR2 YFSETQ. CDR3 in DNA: TGCGCCAGCAGCCCGAGGTCGGGAGGCTCTAGCGCGGCTTTCTTT. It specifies CASSPRSGGSSAAFF.

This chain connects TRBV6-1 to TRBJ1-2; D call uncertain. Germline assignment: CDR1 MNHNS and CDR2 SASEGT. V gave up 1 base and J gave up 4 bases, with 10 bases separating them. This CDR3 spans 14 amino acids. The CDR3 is CASSEGVGVYGYTF. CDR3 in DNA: TGTGCCAGCAGTGAAGGGGTAGGCGTCTATGGCTACACCTTC.

The CDR3 sequence: CASSYVSSGRRETQYF. CDR3 coding DNA: TGTGCCAGCAGTTACGTATCTAGCGGGAGGCGGGAGACCCAGTACTTC. The J gene is TRBJ2-5, the V gene TRBV6-5, with 11 bases fitting TRBD2. This CDR3 has 16 residues. The V gene end was trimmed by 2 bases and the J gene end by 5 bases; junction bases not matched to a gene: 7. From germline, CDR1 is MNHEY and CDR2 SVGAGI.

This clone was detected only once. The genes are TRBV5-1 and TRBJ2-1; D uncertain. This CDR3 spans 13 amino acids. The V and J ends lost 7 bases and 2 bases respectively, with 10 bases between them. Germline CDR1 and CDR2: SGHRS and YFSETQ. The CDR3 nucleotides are TGCGCCAGCTCTCGAGAGACCTACAATGAGCAGTTCTTC. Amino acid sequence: CASSRETYNEQFF.

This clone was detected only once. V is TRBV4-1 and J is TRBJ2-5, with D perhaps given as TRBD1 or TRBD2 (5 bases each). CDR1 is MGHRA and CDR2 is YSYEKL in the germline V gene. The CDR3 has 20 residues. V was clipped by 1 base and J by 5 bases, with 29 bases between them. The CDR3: CASSQVPPSGSGPRGETQYF. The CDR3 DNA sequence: TGCGCCAGCAGCCAAGTACCCCCATCAGGGAGCGGTCCTAGGGGTGAGACCCAGTACTTC.

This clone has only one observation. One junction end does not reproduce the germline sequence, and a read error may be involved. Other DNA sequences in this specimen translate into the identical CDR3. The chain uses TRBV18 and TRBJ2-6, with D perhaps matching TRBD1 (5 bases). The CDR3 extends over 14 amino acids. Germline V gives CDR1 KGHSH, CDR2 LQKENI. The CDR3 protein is CASSQTAGANVLTF. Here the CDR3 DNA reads TGTGCCAGCTCACAGACAGCTGGGGCCAACGTCCTGACCTTC.

CDR3 protein: CASSTLGAQGYGYTF. The CDR3 coding sequence is TGTGCCAGCAGTACCTTGGGCGCCCAGGGCTATGGCTACACCTTC. V gene TRBV28 combines with J gene TRBJ1-2; perhaps TRBD1 as D (5 bases). The CDR3 is made up of 15 amino acids. Per germline, CDR1 MDHEN and CDR2 SYDVKM. V was cut by 5 bases and J by 4 bases, with 17 bases left in between.

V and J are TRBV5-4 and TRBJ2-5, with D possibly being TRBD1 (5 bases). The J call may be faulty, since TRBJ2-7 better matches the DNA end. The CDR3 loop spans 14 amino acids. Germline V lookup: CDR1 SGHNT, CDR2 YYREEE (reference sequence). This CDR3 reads CASSLDRHSYEQYF. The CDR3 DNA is TGTGCCAGCAGCTTGGACAGGCATTCCTACGAGCAGTACTTC.

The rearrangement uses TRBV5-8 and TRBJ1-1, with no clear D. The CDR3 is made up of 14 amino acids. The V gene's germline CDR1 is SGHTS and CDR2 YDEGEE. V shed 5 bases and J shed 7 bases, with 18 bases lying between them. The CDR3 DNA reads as TGTGCCAGCAGTTTCAGAGTCGGTACTAGTGAAGCTTTCTTT. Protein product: CASSFRVGTSEAFF.

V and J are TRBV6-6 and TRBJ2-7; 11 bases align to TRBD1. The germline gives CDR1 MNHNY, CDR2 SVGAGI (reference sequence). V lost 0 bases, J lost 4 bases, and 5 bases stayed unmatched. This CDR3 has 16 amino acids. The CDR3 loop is CASSYSSGQGAYEQYF. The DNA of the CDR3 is TGTGCCAGCAGTTACTCATCCGGACAGGGGGCGTACGAGCAGTACTTC.